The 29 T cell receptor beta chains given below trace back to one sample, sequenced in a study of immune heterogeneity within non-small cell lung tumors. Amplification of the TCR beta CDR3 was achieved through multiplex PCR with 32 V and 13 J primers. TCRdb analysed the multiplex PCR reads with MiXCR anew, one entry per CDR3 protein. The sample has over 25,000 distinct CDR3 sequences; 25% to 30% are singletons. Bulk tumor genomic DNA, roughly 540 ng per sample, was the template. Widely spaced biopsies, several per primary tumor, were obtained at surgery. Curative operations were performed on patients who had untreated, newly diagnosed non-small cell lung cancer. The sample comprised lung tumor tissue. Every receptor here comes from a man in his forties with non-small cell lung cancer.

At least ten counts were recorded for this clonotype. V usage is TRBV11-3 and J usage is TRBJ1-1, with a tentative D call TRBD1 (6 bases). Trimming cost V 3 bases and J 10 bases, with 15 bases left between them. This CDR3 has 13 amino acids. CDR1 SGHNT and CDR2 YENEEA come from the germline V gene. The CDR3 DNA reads TGTGCCAGCAGCTTGAACCGACAGGCGCTAGCTTTCTTT. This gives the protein CASSLNRQALAFF.

In DNA form, the CDR3 reads TGCAGTGCTTGGGGACAGGGTGGCTATGGCTACACCTTC. It translates to CSAWGQGGYGYTF. J is TRBJ1-2 and V is TRBV20-1; 9 bases map to TRBD1. The CDR3 extends over 13 amino acids. Germline V gene sequence: CDR1 DFQATT, CDR2 SNEGSKA (reference sequence). Trimming at V came to 5 bases and at J to 4 bases, leaving 5 bases not matched to a gene.

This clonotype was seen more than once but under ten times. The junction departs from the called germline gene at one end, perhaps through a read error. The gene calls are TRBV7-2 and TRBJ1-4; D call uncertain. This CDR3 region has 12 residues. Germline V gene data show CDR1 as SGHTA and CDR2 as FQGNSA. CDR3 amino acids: CASSLAGDFKIF. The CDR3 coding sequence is TGTGCCAGCAGCTTAGCGGGTGATTTCAAAATCTTT.

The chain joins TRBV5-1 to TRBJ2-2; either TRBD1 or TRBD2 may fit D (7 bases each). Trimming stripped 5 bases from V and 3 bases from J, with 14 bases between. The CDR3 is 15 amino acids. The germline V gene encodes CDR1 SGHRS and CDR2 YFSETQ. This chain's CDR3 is CASSQGGTHTGELFF. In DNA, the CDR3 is TGCGCCAGCAGTCAGGGGGGGACTCACACCGGGGAGCTGTTTTTT.

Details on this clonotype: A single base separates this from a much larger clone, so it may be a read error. The CDR3 is CASSLSSGFYGYTF. The CDR3 bases are TGTGCCAGCAGCTTAAGCTCCGGGTTTTACGGCTACACCTTC. The V call is TRBV7-9, the J call TRBJ1-2, with D uncertain. The CDR3 runs to 14 residues. Germline loops: CDR1 SEHNR, CDR2 FQNEAQ (reference sequence). Between the trimmed V and J ends, which lost 2 bases and 8 bases, there was a span of 15 bases.

CDR3 in DNA: TGTGCCAGCAGTTCGGTACAGGGAAATTCACCCCTCCACTTT. Its protein product is CASSSVQGNSPLHF. The genes are TRBV27 and TRBJ1-6; D is perhaps TRBD1 (6 bases). Trimming removed 4 bases from V and 7 bases from J, with 11 bases in between. The germline V gene encodes CDR1 MNHEY and CDR2 SMNVEV (reference sequence). The CDR3 has 14 residues.

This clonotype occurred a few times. The CDR3 bases are TGTGCCATCAGTGAGGAATATAGTGCGGACAGGGTAATGGAGACCCAGTACTTC. It yields the protein CAISEEYSADRVMETQYF. The V gene is TRBV10-3, the J gene TRBJ2-5, with TRBD1 matching over 8 bases. Germline CDR1 is ENHRY and CDR2 is SYGVKD. This CDR3 spans 18 amino acids. The trim removed 2 bases at V and 5 bases at J, leaving 16 bases unmatched.

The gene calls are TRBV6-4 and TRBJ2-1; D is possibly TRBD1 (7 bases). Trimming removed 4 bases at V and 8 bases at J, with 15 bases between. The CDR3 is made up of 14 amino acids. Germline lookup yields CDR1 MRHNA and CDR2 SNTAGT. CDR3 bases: TGTGCCAGCAGTGCACTAGCTCAGGGGGATGAGCAGTTCTTC. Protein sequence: CASSALAQGDEQFF.

The CDR3 loop is CAWSVTSWGGYTF. The CDR3 DNA is TGTGCCTGGAGTGTAACCTCTTGGGGTGGCTACACCTTC. V and J are TRBV30 and TRBJ1-2, with unresolved D. The CDR3 loop spans 13 amino acids. V lost 0 bases to trimming and J lost 7 bases, with 12 bases between them. Germline loops: CDR1 GTSNPN, CDR2 SVGIG (reference sequence).

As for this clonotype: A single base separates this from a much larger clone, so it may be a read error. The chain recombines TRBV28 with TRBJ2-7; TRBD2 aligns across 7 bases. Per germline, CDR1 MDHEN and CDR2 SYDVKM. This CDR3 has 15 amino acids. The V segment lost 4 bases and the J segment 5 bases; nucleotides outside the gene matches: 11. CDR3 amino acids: CASSSAGERAHEQYF. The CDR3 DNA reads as TGTGCCAGCAGTTCCGCGGGGGAGAGGGCCCACGAGCAGTACTTC.

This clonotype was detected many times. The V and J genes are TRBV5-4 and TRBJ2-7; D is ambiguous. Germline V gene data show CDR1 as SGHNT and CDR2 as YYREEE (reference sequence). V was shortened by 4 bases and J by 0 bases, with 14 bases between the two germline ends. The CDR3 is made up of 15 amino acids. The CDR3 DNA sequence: TGTGCCAGCAGCGCTTTACGTAAGGGCTCCTACGAGCAGTACTTC. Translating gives CASSALRKGSYEQYF.

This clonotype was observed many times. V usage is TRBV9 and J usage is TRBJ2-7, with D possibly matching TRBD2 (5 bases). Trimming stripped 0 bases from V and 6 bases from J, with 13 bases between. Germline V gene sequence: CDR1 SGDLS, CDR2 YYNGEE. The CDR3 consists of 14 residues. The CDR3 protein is CASSVADASREQYF. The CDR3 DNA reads TGTGCCAGCAGCGTAGCCGACGCTAGCCGCGAGCAGTACTTC.

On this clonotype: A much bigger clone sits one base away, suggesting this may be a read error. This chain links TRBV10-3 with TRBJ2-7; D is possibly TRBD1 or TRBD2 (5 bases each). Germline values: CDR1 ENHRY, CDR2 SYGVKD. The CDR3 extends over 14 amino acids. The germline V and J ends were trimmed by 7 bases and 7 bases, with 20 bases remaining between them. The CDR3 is CAITSSPAEGEQYF. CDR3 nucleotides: TGTGCCATCACCTCAAGCCCAGCAGAGGGGGAGCAGTACTTC.

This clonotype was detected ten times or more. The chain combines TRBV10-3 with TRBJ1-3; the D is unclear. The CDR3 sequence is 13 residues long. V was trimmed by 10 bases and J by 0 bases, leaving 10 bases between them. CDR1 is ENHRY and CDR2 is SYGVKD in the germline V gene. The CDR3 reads CATLNSSGNTIYF. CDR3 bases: TGTGCCACCCTCAACAGCTCTGGAAACACCATATATTTT.

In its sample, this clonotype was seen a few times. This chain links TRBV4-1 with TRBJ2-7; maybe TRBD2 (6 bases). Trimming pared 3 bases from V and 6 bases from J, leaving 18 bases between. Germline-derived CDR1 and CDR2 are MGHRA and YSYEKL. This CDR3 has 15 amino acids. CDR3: CASSQAGSQTGEQYF. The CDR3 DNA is TGCGCCAGCAGCCAGGCCGGGAGCCAAACAGGCGAGCAGTACTTC.

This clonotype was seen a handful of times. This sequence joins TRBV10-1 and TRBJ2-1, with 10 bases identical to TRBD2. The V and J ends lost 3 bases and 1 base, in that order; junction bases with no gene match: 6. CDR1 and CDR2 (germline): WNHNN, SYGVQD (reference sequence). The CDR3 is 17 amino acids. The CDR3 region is CASSEYQREGSYNEQFF. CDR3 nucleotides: TGCGCCAGCAGTGAATACCAGCGGGAGGGATCCTACAATGAGCAGTTCTTC.

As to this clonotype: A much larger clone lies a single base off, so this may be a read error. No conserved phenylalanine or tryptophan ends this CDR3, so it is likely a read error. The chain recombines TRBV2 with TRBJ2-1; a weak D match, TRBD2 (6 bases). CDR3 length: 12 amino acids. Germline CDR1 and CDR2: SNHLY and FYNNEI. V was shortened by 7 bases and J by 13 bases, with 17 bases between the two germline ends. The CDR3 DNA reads TGTGCCAGCATCCTGATAGCGGACCACCAGTTCTCC. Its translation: CASILIADHQFS.

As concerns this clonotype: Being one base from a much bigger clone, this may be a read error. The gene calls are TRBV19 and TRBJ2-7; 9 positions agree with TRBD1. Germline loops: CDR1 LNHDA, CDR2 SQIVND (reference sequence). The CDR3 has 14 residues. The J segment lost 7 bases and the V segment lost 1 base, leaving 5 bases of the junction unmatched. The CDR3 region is CASSIGQGVDEQYF. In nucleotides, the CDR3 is TGTGCCAGTAGTATAGGACAGGGGGTGGATGAGCAGTACTTC.

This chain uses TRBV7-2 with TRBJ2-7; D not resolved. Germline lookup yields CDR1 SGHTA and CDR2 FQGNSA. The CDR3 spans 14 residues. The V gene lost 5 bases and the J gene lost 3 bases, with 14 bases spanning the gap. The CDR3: CASSRASRNYEQYF. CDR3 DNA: TGTGCCAGCAGCCGCGCCTCGCGAAACTACGAGCAGTACTTC. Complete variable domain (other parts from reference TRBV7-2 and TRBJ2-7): GAGVSQSPSNKVTEKGKDVELRCDPISGHTALYWYRQSLGQGLEFLIYFQGNSAPDKSGLPSDRFSAERTGGSVSTLTIQRTQQEDSAVYLCASSRASRNYEQYFGPGTRLTVT.

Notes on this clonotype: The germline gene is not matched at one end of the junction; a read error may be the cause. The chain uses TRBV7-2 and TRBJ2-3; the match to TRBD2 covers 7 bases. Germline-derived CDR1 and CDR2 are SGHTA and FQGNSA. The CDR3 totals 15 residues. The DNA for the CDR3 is TGTGTCAGCAGCCCGCCGGGACTAACAACAGATACGCAGTATTTT. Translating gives CVSSPPGLTTDTQYF.

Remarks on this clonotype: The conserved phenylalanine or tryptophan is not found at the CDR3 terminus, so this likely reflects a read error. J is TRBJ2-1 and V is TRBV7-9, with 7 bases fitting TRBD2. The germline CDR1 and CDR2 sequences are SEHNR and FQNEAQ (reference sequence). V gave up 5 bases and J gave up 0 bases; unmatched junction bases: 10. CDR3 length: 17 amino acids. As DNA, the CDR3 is TGTGCCAGCAGCCGTTGGGGGGGAAGGAGCTCCTACAATGAGCAGTTCTTA. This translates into CASSRWGGRSSYNEQFL.

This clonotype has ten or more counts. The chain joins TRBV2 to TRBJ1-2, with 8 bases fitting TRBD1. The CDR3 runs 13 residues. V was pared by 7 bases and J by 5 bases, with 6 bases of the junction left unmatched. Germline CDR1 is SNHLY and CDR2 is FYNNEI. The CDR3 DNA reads TGTGCCAGCAACGGACAGGGACTTTATGGCTACACCTTC. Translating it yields CASNGQGLYGYTF.

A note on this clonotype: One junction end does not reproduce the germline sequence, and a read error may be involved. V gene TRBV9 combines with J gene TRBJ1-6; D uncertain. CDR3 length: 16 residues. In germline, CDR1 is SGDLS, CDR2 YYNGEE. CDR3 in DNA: TGTGCCAGCAGCGTAGCGCCGAGTCCCACCGGTGAGCCCCTCGACTTC. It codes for CASSVAPSPTGEPLDF.

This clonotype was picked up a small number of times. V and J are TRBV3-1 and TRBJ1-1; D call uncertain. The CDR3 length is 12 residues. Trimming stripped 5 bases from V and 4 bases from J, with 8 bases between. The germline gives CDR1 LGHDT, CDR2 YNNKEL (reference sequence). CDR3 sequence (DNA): TGTGCCAGCAGCAGACCGGGCACTGAAGCTTTCTTT. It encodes CASSRPGTEAFF. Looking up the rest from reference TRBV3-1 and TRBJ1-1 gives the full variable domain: DTAVSQTPKYLVTQMGNDKSIKCEQNLGHDTMYWYKQDSKKFLKIMFSYNNKELIINETVPNRFSPKSPDKAHLNLHINSLELGDSAVYFCASSRPGTEAFFGQGTRLTVV.

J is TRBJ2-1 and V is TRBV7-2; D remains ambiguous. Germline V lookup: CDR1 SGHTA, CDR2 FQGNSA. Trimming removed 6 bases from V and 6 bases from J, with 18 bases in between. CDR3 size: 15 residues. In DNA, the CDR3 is TGTGCCAGCAGAAGAGAGCAGGCCTCCAGCAATGAGCAGTTCTTC. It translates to CASRREQASSNEQFF. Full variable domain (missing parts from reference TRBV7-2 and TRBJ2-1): GAGVSQSPSNKVTEKGKDVELRCDPISGHTALYWYRQSLGQGLEFLIYFQGNSAPDKSGLPSDRFSAERTGGSVSTLTIQRTQQEDSAVYLCASRREQASSNEQFFGPGTRLTVL.

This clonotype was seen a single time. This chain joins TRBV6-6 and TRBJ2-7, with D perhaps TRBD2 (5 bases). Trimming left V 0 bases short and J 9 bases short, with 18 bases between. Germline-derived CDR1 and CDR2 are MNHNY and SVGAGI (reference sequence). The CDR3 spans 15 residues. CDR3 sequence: CASSYSSYTSGAQYF. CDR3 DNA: TGTGCCAGCAGTTACTCGTCGTACACCAGCGGAGCGCAGTACTTC.

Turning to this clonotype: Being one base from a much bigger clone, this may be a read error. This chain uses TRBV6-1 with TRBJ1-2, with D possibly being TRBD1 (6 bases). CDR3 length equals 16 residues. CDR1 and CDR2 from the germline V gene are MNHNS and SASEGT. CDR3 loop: CDSSQSQTGYSYGYTF. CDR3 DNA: TGTGACAGCAGCCAAAGCCAGACAGGTTATAGCTATGGCTACACCTTC.

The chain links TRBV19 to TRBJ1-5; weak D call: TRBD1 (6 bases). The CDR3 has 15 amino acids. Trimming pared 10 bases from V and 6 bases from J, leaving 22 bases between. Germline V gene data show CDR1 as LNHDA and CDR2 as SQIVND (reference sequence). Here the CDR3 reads CATNPGWGPGQPQHF. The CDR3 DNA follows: TGTGCCACTAACCCGGGGTGGGGGCCGGGTCAGCCCCAGCATTTT.

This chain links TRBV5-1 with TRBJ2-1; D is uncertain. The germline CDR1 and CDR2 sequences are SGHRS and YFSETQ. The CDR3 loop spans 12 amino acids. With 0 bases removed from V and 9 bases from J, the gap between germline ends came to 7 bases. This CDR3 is CASSLAKAEQFF. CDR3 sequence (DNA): TGCGCCAGCAGCTTGGCCAAGGCTGAGCAGTTCTTC.